This T cell receptor (beta chain) is drawn from a study of blood T cell repertoires in COVID-19. Methods used by the authors: Amplification of reference gene primers was used by the study to estimate nucleated cell counts. Libraries were prepared by immunoSEQ multiplex PCR; TCRdb keeps only in-frame clonotypes and omits some of them. That table gives V, J and clone size, and the DNA gave D and trimming. This sample has over 75,000 clones; roughly 78% occur once, and the top ten carry 1.2%. This clone was recorded only once. Germline trimming cut 0 bases from V and 6 bases from J; bases unmatched to any gene: 11. The CDR3 runs 17 residues. Germline V gene sequence: CDR1 LNHDA, CDR2 SQIVND (reference sequence).

The chain employs TRBV19 and TRBJ1-5, with 7 bases that match TRBD1. The sample comprised peripheral blood. The source of this sequence is a woman older than 75 with acute or convalescent COVID-19. DNA of the CDR3: TGTGCCAGTAGTATAGATCGGCGGCAGGGGGGTATTCAGCCCCAGCATTTT. It translates to CASSIDRRQGGIQPQHF.